The clone carrying this T cell receptor beta chain appeared a few times. Its specificity is unknown. Full-length variable regions came from constant-region reverse primers plus semi-nested Nested Universal Primer A PCR. TCRdb independently ran MiXCR on the 5' RACE reads; one entry per CDR3 protein. The sample has about 64,000 distinct CDR3 sequences; about 22% are singletons. Memory CD4+ T cells were sorted as CD4+CD45RO+CD25- cells. The length of the CDR3 is 17 residues. The germline CDR1 and CDR2 sequences are SGHKS and YYEKEE (reference sequence). V was clipped by 3 bases and J by 2 bases, with 20 bases between them. Whole-study results and caveats: Whole repertoires were not studied in the larger cohort, only one V-J beta rearrangement.

The sequence was collected from a female donor with breast cancer. This chain links TRBV5-5 with TRBJ2-5; D tentatively reads TRBD1 or TRBD2 (7 bases each). The specimen was memory CD4+ T cells sorted from a lymph node. Subset specified: memory CD4+ T cells, CD4+CD45RO+CD25-. Here the CDR3 DNA reads TGTGCCAGCAGCTCAAAAGGCAGGGGGGGACGACAAGAGACCCAGTACTTC. Protein: CASSSKGRGGRQETQYF. The variable domain in full, completed from reference TRBV5-5 and TRBJ2-5, reads DAGVTQSPTHLIKTRGQQVTLRCSPISGHKSVSWYQQVLGQGPQFIFQYYEKEERGRGNFPDRFSARQFPNYSSELNVNALLLGDSALYLCASSSKGRGGRQETQYFGPGTRLLVL.